This passage covers 24 T cell receptor beta chains from one sample sequenced in a study of kidney transplant recipient with SARS-CoV-2 infection. Via MiXCR, TCRdb re-called the reads, giving one row per CDR3 protein. The table includes about 250,000 distinct CDR3 sequences, around 30% detected once. Specimen: a blood sample, collected at baseline and on day 111 from a kidney transplant recipient. These receptors all come from a young adult male patient who had COVID-19 and was a kidney transplant recipient. Some T cells may be the graft donor's.

A remark on this clonotype: A clone one base away is much larger, so this may be a read error. This rearrangement joins TRBV4-1 to TRBJ1-5; 7 positions match TRBD1. This CDR3 region has 15 residues. Per the germline V gene, CDR1 is MGHRA and CDR2 is YSYEKL. The CDR3 bases are TGCGCCAGCAGCCGACCCGGGACAGAGAATCAGCCCCAGCAGTTT. Protein: CASSRPGTENQPQQF.

The sample holds many counts of this clonotype. This chain links TRBV9 with TRBJ1-2, with D hard to call. This CDR3 comprises 13 residues. Germline V gene lookup returns CDR1 SGDLS and CDR2 YYNGEE. The V gene lost 0 bases and the J gene lost 2 bases, with 5 bases spanning the gap. The CDR3, as DNA: TGTGCCAGCAGCGTAGTGGGGAACTATGGCTACACCTTC. Its translation is CASSVVGNYGYTF. The whole variable domain, filled in from reference TRBV9 and TRBJ1-2, reads DSGVTQTPKHLITATGQRVTLRCSPRSGDLSVYWYQQSLDQGLQFLIQYYNGEERAKGNILERFSAQQFPDLHSELNLSSLELGDSALYFCASSVVGNYGYTFGSGTRLTVV.

The sample holds a few counts of this clonotype. This chain joins TRBV30 and TRBJ1-3; D not resolved. The CDR3 length is 11 residues. The V gene's germline CDR1 is GTSNPN and CDR2 SVGIG (reference sequence). V was shortened by 4 bases and J by 7 bases, with 8 bases between the two germline ends. CDR3 sequence (DNA): TGTGCCTGGAATTATATGAACACCATATATTTT. It specifies CAWNYMNTIYF.

Of note for this clonotype: Since a much larger clone is just one base distant, this may be a read error. The conserved closing phenylalanine or tryptophan is absent in this CDR3, likely reflecting a read error. The chain employs TRBV28 and TRBJ2-4, with D maybe TRBD2 (5 bases). Trimming removed 7 bases from V and 13 bases from J, with 14 bases in between. The CDR3 runs 11 residues. Germline loops: CDR1 MDHEN, CDR2 SYDVKM. CDR3 sequence reads: CASNNFGEQYS. CDR3 nucleotide sequence: TGTGCCAGCAATAATTTCGGGGAGCAGTACTCC.

In this sample, this clonotype turned up many times. J is TRBJ2-5 and V is TRBV5-4; D call uncertain. Trimming took off 7 bases at V and 2 bases at J, with 9 bases between the two ends. The CDR3 loop spans 12 amino acids. CDR1 is SGHNT, CDR2 YYREEE, per germline (reference sequence). The CDR3 loop is CASGMGQETQYF. CDR3 bases: TGTGCCAGCGGGATGGGGCAAGAGACCCAGTACTTC. The whole variable domain, remainder taken from reference TRBV5-4 and TRBJ2-5, is ETGVTQSPTHLIKTRGQQVTLRCSSQSGHNTVSWYQQALGQGPQFIFQYYREEENGRGNFPPRFSGLQFPNYSSELNVNALELDDSALYLCASGMGQETQYFGPGTRLLVL.

This clonotype was found many times. The rearrangement links TRBV14 to TRBJ2-7, with D possibly being TRBD1 (6 bases). Trimming left V 5 bases short and J 0 bases short, with 20 bases between. CDR1 and CDR2 from the germline V gene are SGHDN and FVKESK. The CDR3 has 17 amino acids. CDR3 nucleotide sequence: TGTGCCAGCAGCGACCTACCCGGGACACCACTCTCCTACGAGCAGTACTTC. Amino acids: CASSDLPGTPLSYEQYF.

Note on this clonotype: A read error is possible here, since a much larger clone lies one base away. The chain recombines TRBV6-5 with TRBJ2-7, with 8 positions matching TRBD2. The CDR3 is 18 amino acids. Germline CDR1 reads MNHEY; CDR2 reads SVGAGI. CDR3: CASSSQREPFLKLSEQCF. DNA of the CDR3: TGTGCCAGCAGTTCCCAGCGGGAGCCGTTCCTAAAGCTAAGCGAGCAGTGCTTC.

The table lists this clonotype with many counts. The rearrangement joins TRBV2 to TRBJ2-7; D unresolved. The CDR3 consists of 14 residues. Germline lookup yields CDR1 SNHLY and CDR2 FYNNEI. The V and J ends lost 4 bases and 3 bases respectively, with 13 bases between them. The CDR3 DNA reads as TGTGCCAGCAGTGGGTGGGGTATTCGCTACGAGCAGTACTTC. Translation: CASSGWGIRYEQYF.

This sequence joins TRBV12-3 or TRBV12-4 and TRBJ2-6; D gene uncertain. This CDR3 is 14 amino acids long. V lost 6 bases and J 4 bases, leaving 10 bases between the germline ends. The CDR3 spells CASSRRWGANVLTF. CDR3 sequence (DNA): TGTGCCAGCAGCCGTCGATGGGGGGCCAACGTCCTGACTTTC.

Concerning this clonotype: This may be a read error: a much more frequent sequence differs by one nucleotide. The chain is built from TRBV19 and TRBJ2-1; D remains unclear. The CDR3 spans 15 residues. Germline-derived CDR1 and CDR2 are LNHDA and SQIVND (reference sequence). The CDR3 DNA follows: TGTGCCGGTAGTATAATGGTCAGCTCCTACAATGAGCAGTTCTTC. This encodes CAGSIMVSSYNEQFF. Based on the CDR3 plus reference TRBV19 and TRBJ2-1, the full variable domain is DGGITQSPKYLFRKEGQNVTLSCEQNLNHDAMYWYRQDPGQGLRLIYYSQIVNDFQKGDIAEGYSVSREKKESFPLTVTSAQKNPTAFYLCAGSIMVSSYNEQFFGPGTRLTVL.

To note about this clonotype: A much larger clone sits a single nucleotide away, making a read error possible. The chain has TRBV5-1 and TRBJ1-5; weak D call: TRBD1 (5 bases). Trimming removed 1 base from V and 2 bases from J, with 13 bases in between. The CDR3 has 16 residues. Germline CDR1 and CDR2: SGHRS and YFSETQ. The CDR3 loop is CASSLRGTMGNQPQHF. The CDR3 nucleotides read TGCGCCAGCAGCTTGAGAGGGACTATGGGCAATCAGCCCCAGCATTTT.

Points on this clonotype: This sequence may be a read error, since a much larger clone differs from it by one base. The V and J genes are TRBV6-5 and TRBJ2-7, with TRBD2 identical over 14 bases. CDR1 and CDR2 (germline): MNHEY, SVGAGI. V lost 8 bases, J lost 3 bases, and 12 bases stayed unmatched. The CDR3 sequence is 17 residues long. The CDR3 region is CASGRGLAGGASYEQYF. The CDR3 nucleotides are TGTGCCAGCGGCCGAGGACTAGCGGGAGGCGCGAGCTACGAGCAGTACTTC.

This clonotype showed up many times. The chain uses TRBV11-2 and TRBJ1-2; D is unclear. CDR3 length: 17 residues. Trimming took 5 bases from V and 4 from J, leaving 23 bases between them. Germline lookup yields CDR1 SGHAT and CDR2 FQNNGV. CDR3 sequence: CASSITKTSRKTYGYTF. The CDR3 DNA is TGTGCCAGCAGCATTACGAAAACAAGCAGAAAGACCTATGGCTACACCTTC.

As for this clonotype: A much larger clone sits a single nucleotide away, making a read error possible. The chain couples TRBV9 to TRBJ2-2; no clear D. CDR1 and CDR2 (germline): SGDLS, YYNGEE. The CDR3 extends over 16 amino acids. This CDR3 is CANSPRLASNTGELFF. CDR3 bases: TGTGCCAACAGCCCCCGCCTCGCATCGAACACCGGGGAGCTGTTTTTT. The whole variable domain, filled in from reference TRBV9 and TRBJ2-2, reads DSGVTQTPKHLITATGQRVTLRCSPRSGDLSVYWYQQSLDQGLQFLIQYYNGEERAKGNILERFSAQQFPDLHSELNLSSLELGDSALYFCANSPRLASNTGELFFGEGSRLTVL.

As to this clonotype: A much larger clone lies one base from this, so it may be a read error. The rearrangement uses TRBV11-3 and TRBJ1-2; D is perhaps TRBD1 (5 bases). Germline V CDR1 and CDR2: SGHNT, YENEEA. The CDR3 has 17 amino acids. The V gene lost 5 bases and the J gene lost 4 bases, with 23 bases spanning the gap. CDR3 sequence (DNA): TGTGCCAGCAGCGCCCAGGGCGATCGCGGAAAGACCTATGGCTACACCTTC. Its translation is CASSAQGDRGKTYGYTF.

This clonotype was observed at least ten times. This chain uses TRBV9 with TRBJ1-3; D is ambiguous. Germline V CDR1 and CDR2: SGDLS, YYNGEE. Trimming cost V 4 bases and J 0 bases, with 14 bases left between them. The CDR3 spans 16 residues. The DNA of the CDR3 is TGTGCCAGCAGCAGAGCGGCAGACCCCTCTGGAAACACCATATATTTT. It codes for CASSRAADPSGNTIYF.

This clonotype was found many times. The chain links TRBV5-1 to TRBJ1-4; D gene ambiguous. With 0 bases removed from V and 8 bases from J, the gap between germline ends came to 14 bases. CDR1 is SGHRS, CDR2 YFSETQ, per germline. This CDR3 comprises 15 residues. This chain's CDR3 is CASSLEWRQDEKLFF. The CDR3 nucleotides read TGCGCCAGCAGCTTGGAATGGAGACAAGACGAAAAACTGTTTTTT.

In regard to this clonotype: Given a much more abundant clone one base away, this may be a read error. V is TRBV3-1 and J is TRBJ2-2; no clear D gene. Germline V gene lookup returns CDR1 LGHDT and CDR2 YNNKEL (reference sequence). The V gene lost 5 bases and the J gene lost 7 bases, with 26 bases spanning the gap. The CDR3 totals 18 residues. CDR3 region: CASSCHYPISGLNGELFF. CDR3 coding DNA: TGTGCCAGCAGCTGTCACTATCCCATTTCAGGCTTGAACGGGGAGCTGTTTTTT.

Ten or more counts support this clonotype. The chain links TRBV3-1 to TRBJ1-2; a possible D gene is TRBD1 (5 bases). CDR3 size: 17 residues. The germline V gene has CDR1 LGHDT and CDR2 YNNKEL (reference sequence). Between the trimmed V and J ends, which lost 5 bases and 4 bases, there was a span of 23 bases. CDR3 region: CASSDSDTLRKTYGYTF. The DNA of the CDR3 is TGTGCCAGCAGCGACAGCGACACCCTTCGAAAGACCTATGGCTACACCTTC.

The chain couples TRBV5-1 to TRBJ1-1, with D possibly TRBD1 on 5 matching bases. CDR3 size: 15 residues. Germline V gene data show CDR1 as SGHRS and CDR2 as YFSETQ. Trimming removed 0 bases from V and 7 bases from J, with 16 bases in between. CDR3 nucleotide sequence: TGCGCCAGCAGCTTGGGGGACCTCCGAATGGGTGAAGCTTTCTTT. This gives the protein CASSLGDLRMGEAFF.

This clonotype was seen at least ten times. The V and J genes are TRBV28 and TRBJ1-3; D call uncertain. This CDR3 region has 13 residues. The germline V gene has CDR1 MDHEN and CDR2 SYDVKM. Trimming pared 2 bases from V and 8 bases from J, leaving 10 bases between. The CDR3 nucleotides are TGTGCCAGCAGTTTAATAGGGTACCACACCATATATTTT. Protein product: CASSLIGYHTIYF.

The chain uses TRBV12-2 and TRBJ1-2. TRBV12-2 corresponds to a pseudogene. This CDR3 region has 17 residues. For the CDR3, the DNA is TGTGCAAGTCGCAGCGTACTGACTCCACGAAGGACCTATGGCTACACCTTC. Amino acids: CASRSVLTPRRTYGYTF.

This clonotype came up a few times. The chain employs TRBV4-1 and TRBJ1-6; tentatively, D is TRBD1 (5 bases). V lost 7 bases, J lost 7 bases, and 14 bases lay in between. This CDR3 is built from 14 residues. Germline V CDR1 and CDR2: MGHRA, YSYEKL. DNA for the CDR3: TGCGCCAGCACCCTGACAGAGGAAAATTCACCCCTCCACTTT. Encoded protein: CASTLTEENSPLHF.

Ten or more counts support this clonotype. The genes are TRBV6-5 and TRBJ2-6; the D gene is possibly TRBD2 (6 bases). Per the germline V gene, CDR1 is MNHEY and CDR2 is SVGAGI. V was cut by 4 bases and J by 4 bases, with 14 bases left in between. This CDR3 has 16 amino acids. CDR3 bases: TGTGCCAGCAGTTTCCTCAGGGCGGGAGGGGCCAACGTCCTGACTTTC. Its translation is CASSFLRAGGANVLTF.